This TCR beta chain originates from a study of shared clonotypes between healthy human individuals. Study-level background: Aged 18 to 49, the donors were a couple of women and three men. For every donor, three CD4 naive, three CD4 memory, two CD8 naive and one CD8 memory plates were used.

Germline CDR1 SGHNT, CDR2 YYREEE (reference sequence). The junction had 9 bases not matched to a gene; V was cut back by 5 bases and J by 3 bases. This CDR3 has 15 amino acids. Study outcomes and limitations: A handful of donors had about 5% of their naive CD4 clonotypes in common.

Of note for this clone: As yet, its antigen is unknown.

Sorted subsets were amplified in replicate PCRs using 200 to 250 ng DNA, about 30,000 T cell genomes. Produced via immunoSEQ multiplex PCR; TCRdb's table is partial and in-frame only. Of around 2.5 million clones listed, roughly 93% were seen once; the top ten hold approximately 0.37%. The sample taken for sequencing was naive CD4+ T cells from PBMCs. Subset here: CD45RA+ positively selected. The TCR was taken from a young man in good health. Some clones in this sample may be carry-over from other donors' samples. J is TRBJ2-3 and V is TRBV5-4; 7 nucleotides align to TRBD1. The CDR3 DNA reads TGTGCCAGCAGGGGTCCGGGACAGATGACAGATACGCAGTATTTT. Amino acid sequence: CASRGPGQMTDTQYF.